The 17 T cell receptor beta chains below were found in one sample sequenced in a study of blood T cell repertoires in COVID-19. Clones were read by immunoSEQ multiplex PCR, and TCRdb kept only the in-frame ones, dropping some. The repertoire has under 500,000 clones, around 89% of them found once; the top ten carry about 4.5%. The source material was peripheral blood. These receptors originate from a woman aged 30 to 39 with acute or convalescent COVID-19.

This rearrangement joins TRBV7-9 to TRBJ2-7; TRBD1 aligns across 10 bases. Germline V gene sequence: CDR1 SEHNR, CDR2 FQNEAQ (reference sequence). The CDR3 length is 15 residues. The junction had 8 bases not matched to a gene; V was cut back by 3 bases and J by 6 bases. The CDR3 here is CASSFSGTGVSEQYF. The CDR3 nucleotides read TGTGCCAGCAGCTTTTCCGGGACAGGGGTGTCCGAGCAGTACTTC.

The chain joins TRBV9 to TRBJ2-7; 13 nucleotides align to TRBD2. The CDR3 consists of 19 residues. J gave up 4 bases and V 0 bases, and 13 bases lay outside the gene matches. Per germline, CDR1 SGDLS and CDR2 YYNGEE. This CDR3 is CASSVELRELAGGLYEQYF. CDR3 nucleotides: TGTGCCAGCAGCGTAGAATTGCGCGAACTAGCGGGGGGGCTATACGAGCAGTACTTC.

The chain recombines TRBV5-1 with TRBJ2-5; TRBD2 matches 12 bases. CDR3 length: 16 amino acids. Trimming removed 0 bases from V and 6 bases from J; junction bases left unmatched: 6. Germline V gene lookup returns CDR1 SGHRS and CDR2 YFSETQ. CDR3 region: CASSLVSSGGAKTQYF. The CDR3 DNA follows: TGCGCCAGCAGCTTGGTGTCTAGCGGGGGGGCTAAGACCCAGTACTTC.

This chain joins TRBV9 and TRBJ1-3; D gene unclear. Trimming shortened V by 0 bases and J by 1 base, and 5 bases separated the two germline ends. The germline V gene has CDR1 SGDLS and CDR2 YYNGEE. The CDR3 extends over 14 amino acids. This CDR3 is CASSVARSGNTIYF. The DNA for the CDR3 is TGTGCCAGCAGCGTAGCCAGGTCTGGAAACACCATATATTTT.

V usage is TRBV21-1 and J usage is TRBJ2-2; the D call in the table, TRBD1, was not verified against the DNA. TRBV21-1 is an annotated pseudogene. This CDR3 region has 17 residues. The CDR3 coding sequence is TGTGCCAGCAGCAAAACCCAACACAGGGGAATGGCCGGGGAGCTGTTTTTT. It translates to CASSKTQHRGMAGELFF.

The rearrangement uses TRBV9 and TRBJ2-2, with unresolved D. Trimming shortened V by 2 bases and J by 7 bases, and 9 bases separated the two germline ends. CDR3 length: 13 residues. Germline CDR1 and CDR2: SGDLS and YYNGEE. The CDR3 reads CASSVSPGGELFF. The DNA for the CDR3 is TGTGCCAGCAGCGTCTCCCCGGGCGGGGAGCTGTTTTTT. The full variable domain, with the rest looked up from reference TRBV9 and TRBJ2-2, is DSGVTQTPKHLITATGQRVTLRCSPRSGDLSVYWYQQSLDQGLQFLIQYYNGEERAKGNILERFSAQQFPDLHSELNLSSLELGDSALYFCASSVSPGGELFFGEGSRLTVL.

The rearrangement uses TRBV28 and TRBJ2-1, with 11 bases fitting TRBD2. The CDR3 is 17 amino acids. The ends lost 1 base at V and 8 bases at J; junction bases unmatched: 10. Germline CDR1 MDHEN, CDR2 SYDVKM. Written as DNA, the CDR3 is TGTGCCAGCAGTTTATTCTCTCTAAGACTAGCGGGGTATGAGCAGTTCTTC. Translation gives CASSLFSLRLAGYEQFF.

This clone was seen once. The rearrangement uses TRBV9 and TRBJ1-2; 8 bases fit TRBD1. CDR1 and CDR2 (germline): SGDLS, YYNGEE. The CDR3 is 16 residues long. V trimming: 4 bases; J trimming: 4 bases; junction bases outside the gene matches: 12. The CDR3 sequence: CASSTGQEHSSYGYTF. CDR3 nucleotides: TGTGCCAGCAGCACGGGACAGGAGCACAGTAGCTATGGCTACACCTTC.

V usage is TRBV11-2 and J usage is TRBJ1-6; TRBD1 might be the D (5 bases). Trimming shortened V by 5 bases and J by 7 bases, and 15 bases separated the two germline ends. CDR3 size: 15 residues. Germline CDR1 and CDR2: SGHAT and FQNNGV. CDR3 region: CASSPGREWNSPLHF. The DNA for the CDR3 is TGTGCCAGCAGCCCAGGGAGGGAATGGAATTCACCCCTCCACTTT.

The CDR3 DNA sequence: TGTGCCAGCAGTTACTCCGGGACAGGGGGCTTCAATGAGCAGTTCTTC. Its translation is CASSYSGTGGFNEQFF. The chain employs TRBV6-5 and TRBJ2-1, with 12 nucleotides matching TRBD1. After removal of 0 bases from V and 6 bases from J, the junction contained 3 bases not matched to a gene. The germline gives CDR1 MNHEY, CDR2 SVGAGI. There are 16 residues in the CDR3.

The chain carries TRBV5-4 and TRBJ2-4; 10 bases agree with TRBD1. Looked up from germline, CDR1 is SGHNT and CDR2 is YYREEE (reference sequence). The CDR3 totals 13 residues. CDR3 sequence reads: CATEGDRGNERYF. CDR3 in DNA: TGTGCTACCGAGGGGGACAGGGGCAACGAACGGTACTTC.

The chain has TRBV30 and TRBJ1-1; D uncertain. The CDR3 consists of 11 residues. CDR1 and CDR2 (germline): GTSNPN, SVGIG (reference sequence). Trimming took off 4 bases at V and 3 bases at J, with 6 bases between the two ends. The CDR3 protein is CAWIDYTEAFF. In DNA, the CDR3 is TGTGCCTGGATAGATTACACTGAAGCTTTCTTT.

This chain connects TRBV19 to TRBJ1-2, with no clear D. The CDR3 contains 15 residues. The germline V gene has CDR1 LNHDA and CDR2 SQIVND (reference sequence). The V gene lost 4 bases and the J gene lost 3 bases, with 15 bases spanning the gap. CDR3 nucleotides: TGTGCCAGTAGTACCGACCGGAACGGAGACTATGGCTACACCTTC. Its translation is CASSTDRNGDYGYTF.

The DNA for the CDR3 is TGTGCCTGGAGTGACAGTTATGAAAAACTGTTTTTT. Translating gives CAWSDSYEKLFF. This rearrangement joins TRBV30 to TRBJ1-4; D is undetermined. The CDR3 sequence is 12 residues long. V was shortened by 1 base and J by 6 bases, with 6 bases between the two germline ends. Germline V lookup: CDR1 GTSNPN, CDR2 SVGIG (reference sequence). Full variable domain (outside the CDR3, taken from reference TRBV30 and TRBJ1-4): SQTIHQWPATLVQPVGSPLSLECTVEGTSNPNLYWYRQAAGRGLQLLFYSVGIGQISSEVPQNLSASRPQDRQFILSSKKLLLSDSGFYLCAWSDSYEKLFFGSGTQLSVL.

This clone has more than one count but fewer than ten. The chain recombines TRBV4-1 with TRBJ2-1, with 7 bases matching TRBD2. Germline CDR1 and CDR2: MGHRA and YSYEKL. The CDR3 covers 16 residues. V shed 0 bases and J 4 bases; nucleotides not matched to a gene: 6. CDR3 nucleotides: TGCGCCAGCAGCCAAGAAACAGCGGGGCAATACAATGAGCAGTTCTTC. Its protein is CASSQETAGQYNEQFF.

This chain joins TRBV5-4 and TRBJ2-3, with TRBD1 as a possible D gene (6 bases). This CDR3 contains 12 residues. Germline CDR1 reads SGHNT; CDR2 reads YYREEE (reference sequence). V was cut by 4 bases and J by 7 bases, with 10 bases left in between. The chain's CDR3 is CASSVRGNTQYF. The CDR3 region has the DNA TGTGCCAGCAGCGTAAGGGGGAATACGCAGTATTTT. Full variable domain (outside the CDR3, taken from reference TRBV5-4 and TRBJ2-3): ETGVTQSPTHLIKTRGQQVTLRCSSQSGHNTVSWYQQALGQGPQFIFQYYREEENGRGNFPPRFSGLQFPNYSSELNVNALELDDSALYLCASSVRGNTQYFGPGTRLTVL.

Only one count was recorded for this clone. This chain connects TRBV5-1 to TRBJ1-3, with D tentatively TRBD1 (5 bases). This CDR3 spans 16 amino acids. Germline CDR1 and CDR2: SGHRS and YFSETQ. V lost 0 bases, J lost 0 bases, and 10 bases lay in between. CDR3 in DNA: TGCGCCAGCAGCTTGGCTGGGGGGAGCTCTGGAAACACCATATATTTT. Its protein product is CASSLAGGSSGNTIYF. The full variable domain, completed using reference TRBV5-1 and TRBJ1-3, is KAGVTQTPRYLIKTRGQQVTLSCSPISGHRSVSWYQQTPGQGLQFLFEYFSETQRNKGNFPGRFSGRQFSNSRSEMNVSTLELGDSALYLCASSLAGGSSGNTIYFGEGSWLTVV.